The rows below give T cell receptor beta chains drawn from one sample of a study of blood T cell repertoires in COVID-19. Only in-frame clones appear in the TCRdb table, and some are missing; sequencing was by immunoSEQ multiplex PCR. Of roughly 55,000 clones listed, about nine tenths are singletons. Sequenced input: peripheral blood. The receptor set was obtained from a human donor with active COVID-19. The donor label of this sample is uncertain. CDR3s include the opening cysteine and the closing phenylalanine or tryptophan. D genes are given only for firm matches. The size field is filled for only some rows; it gives once, few, many or a size class.

TRBV27	.	.	TRBJ1-2	CASTSRGNYGYTF	TGTGCCAGCACCTCGAGGGGGAACTATGGCTACACCTTC
TRBV5-5	.	TRBD1	TRBJ1-5	CASSYTGADQPQHF	TGTGCCAGCAGTTACACAGGGGCGGATCAGCCCCAGCATTTT
TRBV19	.	.	TRBJ2-1	CASSIGPASENEQFF	TGTGCCAGTAGTATCGGACCGGCTAGCGAAAATGAGCAGTTCTTC
TRBV14	few	.	TRBJ1-1	CASSQVSSGSTEAFF	TGTGCCAGCAGCCAAGTTTCCTCCGGGAGCACTGAAGCTTTCTTT
TRBV5-8	.	.	TRBJ2-1	CASSWDLVGEQFF	TGTGCCAGCAGCTGGGACTTGGTGGGTGAGCAGTTCTTC
TRBV30	.	.	TRBJ2-7	CAWSVRYFYEQYF	TGTGCCTGGAGTGTCCGCTACTTCTACGAGCAGTACTTC
TRBV5-1	.	.	TRBJ2-3	CASSLRGGTQYF	TGCGCCAGCAGCCTAAGGGGTGGGACGCAGTATTTT
TRBV5-1	.	TRBD1	TRBJ2-3	CASSPGQGLLIADTQYF	TGCGCCAGCAGCCCGGGACAGGGGTTATTGATTGCAGATACGCAGTATTTT
TRBV4-1	.	TRBD1	TRBJ2-7	CASRKDRFSDEQYF	TGCGCCAGCCGCAAGGACAGGTTTAGTGACGAGCAGTACTTC
TRBV5-1	.	.	TRBJ1-1	CASTLGPTRGGLNTEAFF	TGCGCCAGCACCTTGGGTCCTACTCGGGGGGGACTCAACACTGAAGCTTTCTTT
TRBV19	.	.	TRBJ1-2	CASSIVPGYGYTF	TGTGCCAGTAGTATAGTCCCAGGGTACGGCTACACCTTC
TRBV28	.	TRBD2	TRBJ2-1	CASTGGSGGYNEQFF	TGTGCCAGCACTGGGGGTAGCGGGGGATACAATGAGCAGTTCTTC
TRBV3-1/TRBV3-2	.	.	TRBJ2-1	CASSHPGEQFF	TGTGCCAGCAGCCACCCGGGTGAGCAGTTCTTC
TRBV9	.	TRBD2	TRBJ2-5	CASSVRDMGGRSQETQYF	TGTGCCAGCAGCGTACGTGATATGGGGGGGAGGTCCCAAGAGACCCAGTACTTC
TRBV27	.	.	TRBJ1-5	CASSPWRAGNQPQHF	TGTGCCAGCAGTCCATGGAGGGCAGGGAATCAGCCCCAGCATTTT
TRBV7-9	.	TRBD1	TRBJ1-3	CASSLAGTGGNTIYF	TGTGCCAGCAGCTTAGCCGGGACAGGTGGAAACACCATATATTTT
TRBV10-3	.	TRBD2	TRBJ2-1	CAIKTSGEGEQFF	TGTGCCATCAAGACTAGCGGGGAAGGGGAGCAGTTCTTC
TRBV11-2	.	TRBD1	TRBJ1-1	CASSAPTGGNTEAFF	TGTGCCAGCAGCGCCCCGACAGGGGGGAACACTGAAGCTTTCTTT
TRBV5-6	.	.	TRBJ2-1	CASSLQLQINEQFF	TGTGCCAGCAGCTTGCAATTGCAGATAAATGAGCAGTTCTTC
TRBV29-1	.	TRBD2	TRBJ2-2	CSASPGLAGVTGELFF	TGCAGCGCCTCCCCCGGACTAGCGGGAGTTACCGGGGAGCTGTTTTTT
TRBV3-1/TRBV3-2	.	.	TRBJ1-1	CASSQLQGNTEAFF	TGTGCCAGCAGCCAACTACAGGGGAACACTGAAGCTTTCTTT
TRBV4-1	.	.	TRBJ1-4	CASSQSDKTVATNEKLFF	TGCGCCAGCAGCCAGTCGGACAAAACGGTTGCAACTAATGAAAAACTGTTTTTT
TRBV5-5	.	.	TRBJ2-1	CASSLIWRAASSYNEQFF	TGTGCCAGCAGCTTGATATGGCGCGCGGCAAGCTCCTACAATGAGCAGTTCTTC
TRBV5-1	.	TRBD2	TRBJ2-1	CASSQGALAGGWGINNEQFF	TGCGCCAGCAGCCAAGGTGCTCTAGCGGGAGGGTGGGGCATTAACAATGAGCAGTTCTTC
TRBV21-1	.	.	TRBJ2-3	CASKAGYNAYF	TGTGCCAGCAAGGCGGGATACAATGCGTATTTT
TRBV3-1/TRBV3-2	.	.	TRBJ2-1	CASSPGVRINEQFF	TGTGCCAGCAGCCCCGGGGTCCGGATAAATGAGCAGTTCTTC
TRBV12-5	.	TRBD2	TRBJ2-1	CASGTRRGEYEQFF	TGTGCTAGTGGTACCCGACGGGGGGAATATGAGCAGTTCTTC
TRBV11-2	few	.	TRBJ2-7	CASSQWGAYEQYF	TGTGCCAGCAGCCAGTGGGGCGCGTACGAGCAGTACTTC
TRBV4-3	.	TRBD2	TRBJ2-1	CASSQASTSEDNEQFF	TGCGCCAGCAGCCAAGCCTCTACTAGCGAGGACAATGAGCAGTTCTTC
TRBV6-5	.	.	TRBJ2-1	CASTSDFGGEQFF	TGTGCCAGCACCTCTGACTTTGGTGGTGAGCAGTTCTTC
TRBV5-1	.	TRBD1	TRBJ1-1	CASSRPQGADTEAFF	TGCGCCAGCAGCAGACCGCAGGGGGCTGACACTGAAGCTTTCTTT
TRBV25-1	once	.	TRBJ1-1	CASSPGGLDTEAFF	TGTGCCAGCAGCCCCGGGGGGTTGGACACTGAAGCTTTCTTT
TRBV29-1	.	.	TRBJ2-3	CSVEGRQEPSTDTQYF	TGCAGCGTTGAAGGCCGACAGGAGCCTAGCACAGATACGCAGTATTTT
TRBV24-1	.	.	TRBJ2-5	CATSDQGKETQYF	TGTGCCACCAGTGACCAGGGGAAAGAGACCCAGTACTTC
TRBV10-2	once	.	TRBJ2-7	CASSESREIGHEQYF	TGCGCCAGCAGTGAGAGTAGGGAGATAGGACACGAGCAGTACTTC
TRBV28	.	TRBD2	TRBJ2-3	CASIPQGLATDTQYF	TGTGCCAGCATCCCCCAGGGACTAGCAACAGATACGCAGTATTTT
TRBV28	.	TRBD1	TRBJ2-7	CASSPGQPYEQYF	TGTGCCAGCAGTCCGGGACAGCCCTACGAGCAGTACTTC
TRBV10-1	.	.	TRBJ1-1	CASRTGMNTEAFF	TGCGCCAGCAGGACAGGCATGAACACTGAAGCTTTCTTT
TRBV11-2	.	.	TRBJ1-1	CASSLGPVGGENTEAFF	TGTGCCAGCAGCTTAGGGCCCGTCGGGGGGGAAAACACTGAAGCTTTCTTT
TRBV27	.	.	TRBJ1-3	CASSTTFSGNTIYF	TGTGCCAGCAGTACAACCTTCTCTGGAAACACCATATATTTT
TRBV2	few	.	TRBJ1-5	CASTGGPEPQHF	TGTGCCAGCACGGGAGGTCCCGAACCCCAGCATTTT
TRBV7-2	once	.	TRBJ2-5	CASSLLPRGGETQYF	TGTGCCAGCAGCTTATTACCCAGGGGCGGCGAGACCCAGTACTTC
TRBV6-2/TRBV6-3	.	.	TRBJ1-3	CASSPLSGNTIYF	TGTGCCAGCAGCCCTCTCTCTGGAAACACCATATATTTT
TRBV27	few	.	TRBJ1-3	CASRPGGIGNTIYF	TGTGCCAGCAGGCCCGGGGGTATTGGAAACACCATATATTTT
TRBV19	few	.	TRBJ1-5	CASSDSYNQPQHF	TGTGCCAGTAGCGACAGCTACAATCAGCCCCAGCATTTT
TRBV11-3	.	.	TRBJ2-7	CASSLGVTGKDDEQYF	TGTGCCAGCAGCTTAGGGGTTACAGGGAAGGACGACGAGCAGTACTTC